A selection of T cell receptor beta chains follows, all from one sample in a study of blood T cell repertoires in COVID-19. Produced via immunoSEQ multiplex PCR; TCRdb's table is partial and in-frame only. The sample lists about 250,000 clones; 90% were seen once. Sequencing input: peripheral blood. Receptors originate from a woman in her sixties with COVID-19, enrolled during active disease. CDR3s include the opening cysteine and the closing phenylalanine or tryptophan. D genes are given only for firm matches. Clone size is not always given. Where it is, it says once, few, many or a class for expanded clones.

len | j_gene | v_gene | abundance | d_gene | CDR3aa | CDR3nt
11 | TRBJ1-2 | TRBV2 | NA | NA | CASEATGGYTF | TGTGCCAGTGAGGCCACGGGAGGCTACACCTTC
14 | TRBJ1-5 | TRBV5-4 | NA | NA | CASSFRGSNQPQHF | TGTGCCAGCAGCTTCAGGGGTAGCAATCAGCCCCAGCATTTT
17 | TRBJ1-3 | TRBV24-1 | NA | NA | CATSDPTTGLCGNTIYF | TGTGCCACCAGTGATCCGACCACAGGGCTTTGCGGAAACACCATATATTTT
13 | TRBJ2-7 | TRBV7-6 | NA | NA | CASSPGLAREQYF | TGTGCCAGCAGCCCTGGACTTGCTAGGGAGCAGTACTTC
14 | TRBJ2-3 | TRBV10-3 | NA | TRBD1 | CATLTQGMADTQYF | TGTGCCACCCTAACACAGGGGATGGCAGATACGCAGTATTTT
18 | TRBJ2-5 | TRBV7-9 | few | TRBD1 | CASSPYLGQGAVQETQYF | TGTGCCAGCAGCCCATACCTCGGACAGGGGGCGGTCCAAGAGACCCAGTACTTC
15 | TRBJ1-3 | TRBV25-1 | NA | NA | CASSPGWRGGNTIYF | TGTGCCAGCAGCCCCGGGTGGAGGGGTGGAAACACCATATATTTT
14 | TRBJ1-2 | TRBV6-2/TRBV6-3 | NA | NA | CASSYGEPGPRLTF | TGTGCCAGCAGTTACGGAGAGCCAGGGCCCCGTTTAACCTTC
14 | TRBJ1-2 | TRBV4-3 | NA | NA | CASSHEGKGYGYTF | TGCGCCAGCAGCCATGAGGGAAAGGGCTATGGCTACACCTTC
14 | TRBJ1-4 | TRBV7-9 | NA | NA | CASSLAWGGEKLFF | TGTGCCAGCAGCTTAGCCTGGGGGGGTGAAAAACTGTTTTTT
15 | TRBJ1-2 | TRBV7-2 | NA | NA | CASSPERRSNYGYTF | TGTGCCAGCAGCCCCGAACGGAGAAGCAACTATGGCTACACCTTC
14 | TRBJ2-2 | TRBV14 | NA | TRBD2 | CASSRGGFTGELFF | TGTGCCAGCAGCCGCGGGGGTTTCACCGGGGAGCTGTTTTTT
14 | TRBJ2-3 | TRBV9 | once | NA | CASSVYRREDTQYF | TGTGCCAGCAGCGTTTACAGGAGGGAGGATACGCAGTATTTT
18 | TRBJ2-5 | TRBV6-2/TRBV6-3 | NA | TRBD1 | CASSYRVVPGGAQETQYF | TGTGCCAGCAGTTACCGGGTCGTTCCAGGGGGCGCGCAGGAGACCCAGTACTTC
15 | TRBJ1-2 | TRBV4-1 | NA | NA | CASSRSWGDNYGYTF | TGCGCCAGCAGCCGTTCCTGGGGGGATAACTATGGCTACACCTTC
14 | TRBJ1-1 | TRBV7-9 | NA | NA | CASSNHGGNTEAFF | TGTGCCAGCAGCAACCACGGCGGGAACACTGAAGCTTTCTTT
14 | TRBJ1-2 | TRBV7-2 | NA | TRBD1 | CASSPGQGPIGYTF | TGTGCCAGCAGCCCAGGACAGGGACCTATCGGCTACACCTTC
16 | TRBJ2-2 | TRBV7-9 | NA | NA | CASTPRAGGTTGELFF | TGTGCCAGCACCCCCCGGGCAGGGGGGACCACCGGGGAGCTGTTTTTT
13 | TRBJ2-1 | TRBV10-3 | NA | TRBD2 | CAIAGRGGYEQFF | TGTGCCATCGCCGGGCGGGGGGGCTATGAGCAGTTCTTC
16 | TRBJ1-2 | TRBV19 | NA | TRBD1 | CASSKRWTGTEYGYTF | TGTGCCAGTAGTAAGCGTTGGACAGGGACAGAATATGGCTACACCTTC
15 | TRBJ1-4 | TRBV27 | NA | NA | CASSSLGATNEKLFF | TGTGCCAGCAGTTCCCTGGGGGCTACTAATGAAAAACTGTTTTTT
15 | TRBJ2-2 | TRBV4-3 | NA | NA | CASSQEPRKSGELFF | TGCGCCAGCAGCCAAGAACCCAGGAAGTCCGGGGAGCTGTTTTTT
16 | TRBJ2-1 | TRBV5-5 | NA | TRBD2 | CASSLGTSGSSNEQFF | TGTGCCAGCAGCTTGGGTACGAGCGGGAGCTCCAATGAGCAGTTCTTC
15 | TRBJ1-2 | TRBV18 | NA | TRBD1 | CASSPTPDRAYGYTF | TGTGCCAGCTCACCCACCCCGGACAGGGCCTATGGCTACACCTTC
15 | TRBJ1-2 | TRBV6-1 | NA | TRBD1 | CASSERPGGGYGYTF | TGTGCCAGCAGTGAACGACCAGGGGGCGGCTATGGCTACACCTTC
15 | TRBJ1-5 | TRBV4-2 | few | NA | CASSQDQQGLQPQHF | TGTGCCAGCAGCCAAGATCAACAGGGCTTGCAGCCCCAGCATTTT
14 | TRBJ2-7 | TRBV21-1 | NA | NA | CASGCSLQSYEQYF | TGTGCCAGCGGCTGTTCCTTACAGTCCTACGAGCAGTACTTC
15 | TRBJ1-6 | TRBV5-1 | NA | NA | CASSSESGSASPLHF | TGCGCCAGCAGCAGCGAGTCAGGGTCGGCTTCACCCCTCCACTTT
17 | TRBJ1-6 | TRBV5-8 | NA | NA | CASSSRTRGSYNSPLHF | TGTGCCAGCAGCAGCCGGACAAGGGGATCCTATAATTCACCCCTCCACTTT
16 | TRBJ2-5 | TRBV4-2 | NA | TRBD2 | CASSQPGLAAQETQYF | TGTGCCAGCAGCCAACCTGGACTAGCGGCTCAAGAGACCCAGTACTTC
15 | TRBJ1-1 | TRBV4-2 | NA | NA | CASSQPRADTLAAFF | TGTGCCAGCAGCCAGCCCAGAGCAGATACCCTAGCAGCTTTCTTT
14 | TRBJ1-2 | TRBV15 | NA | NA | CATSRDRGASGYTF | TGTGCCACCAGCAGAGACCGCGGAGCCAGCGGCTACACCTTC
17 | TRBJ1-4 | TRBV4-1 | NA | NA | CASSQEGGARGDEKLFF | TGCGCCAGCAGCCAAGAAGGAGGGGCTCGGGGTGATGAAAAACTGTTTTTT
15 | TRBJ1-6 | TRBV6-2/TRBV6-3 | once | TRBD1 | CASSSDRVRGSPLHF | TGTGCCAGCAGCTCCGACAGGGTTCGAGGTTCACCCCTCCACTTT
19 | TRBJ1-6 | TRBV27 | NA | TRBD1 | CASRTAGTALALNNSPLHF | TGTGCCAGCAGAACAGCCGGGACAGCTCTGGCACTAAATAATTCACCCCTCCACTTT
15 | TRBJ1-1 | TRBV6-5 | NA | NA | CASSYGWGADTEAFF | TGTGCCAGCAGTTACGGTTGGGGCGCGGACACTGAAGCTTTCTTT
13 | TRBJ1-4 | TRBV7-9 | NA | NA | CASSLTVNEKLFF | TGTGCCAGCAGCTTGACTGTTAATGAAAAACTGTTTTTT